Sequencing of this TCR beta chain was carried out in a study of cytomegalovirus exposure and HLA in healthy donors. Study results and limitations: Apart from CMV serostatus, no immune exposure information was available.

In the PCR, 60 Vbeta and 13 Jbeta primers were used. Produced via immunoSEQ multiplex PCR; TCRdb's table is partial and in-frame only. The sample contains 95,000 to 110,000 clones, 70% to 80% of which appear only once. Turning to this clone: Its antigen is as yet unknown.

CDR1 is MDHEN and CDR2 is SYDVKM in the germline V gene. The CDR3 covers 14 residues. V was pared by 4 bases and J by 7 bases, with 10 bases of the junction left unmatched. The rearrangement links TRBV28 to TRBJ2-7; 7 bases line up with TRBD1. This TCR was sampled from a young man in good health and CMV-seronegative. Sequenced material: PBMCs. The DNA of the CDR3 is TGTGCCAGCAGTTCCCCCGGACAGGTCGTAGAGCAGTACTTC. This codes for CASSSPGQVVEQYF.